A selection of T cell receptor beta chains follows, all from one sample in a study of T cell responses to AZD1222 COVID-19 vaccine. The assay was immunoSEQ multiplex PCR, and TCRdb's table has in-frame clones only and misses some. The table lists 170,000 or so clones, over 80% of them singletons. Sequencing was performed on peripheral blood, taken 28 days after the second dose of the MenACWY control vaccine. These receptor sequences come from an adult who received the MenACWY meningococcal vaccine as a control. CDR3s include the opening cysteine and the closing phenylalanine or tryptophan. A D gene is named only where the DNA matches it firmly. Clone sizes are given selectively: once, few, many, or a class where the clone is expanded.

TRBD1,TRBJ1-6,NA,TRBV15,CATSSQGARSPLHF,TGTGCCACCAGCAGCCAGGGGGCTAGGTCACCCCTCCACTTT
NA,TRBJ1-1,NA,TRBV6-1,CASSEAWHLGDGTEAFF,TGTGCCAGCAGTGAAGCGTGGCACCTAGGGGACGGAACTGAAGCTTTCTTT
NA,TRBJ1-6,NA,TRBV3-1/TRBV3-2,CASSQVVGGGGSPLHF,TGTGCCAGCAGCCAAGTGGTCGGGGGGGGAGGTTCACCCCTCCACTTT
NA,TRBJ2-5,NA,TRBV7-9,CASSPSGGQETQYF,TGTGCCAGCAGCCCTAGTGGCGGACAAGAGACCCAGTACTTC
NA,TRBJ2-1,NA,TRBV24-1,CATLSSYNEQFF,TGTGCCACCTTATCATCCTACAATGAGCAGTTCTTC
TRBD1,TRBJ2-3,NA,TRBV30,CAWSVWDRGGDTQYF,TGTGCCTGGAGTGTCTGGGACAGGGGGGGAGATACGCAGTATTTT
TRBD1,TRBJ2-7,NA,TRBV6-6,CASGPTGGYEQYF,TGTGCCAGCGGTCCCACAGGGGGCTACGAGCAGTACTTC
NA,TRBJ1-5,NA,TRBV2,CASSPGTENQPQHF,TGTGCCAGCAGCCCCGGGACGGAAAATCAGCCCCAGCATTTT
NA,TRBJ1-3,once,TRBV19,CASSSGLSGNTIYF,TGTGCCAGTAGTTCGGGACTTTCTGGAAACACCATATATTTT
NA,TRBJ2-7,NA,TRBV5-6,CASSRKPQGAYEQYF,TGTGCCAGCAGCCGCAAACCCCAAGGAGCCTACGAGCAGTACTTC
TRBD2,TRBJ2-7,once,TRBV2,CASSTATSGGYKQYF,TGTGCCAGCAGCACTGCGACTAGCGGGGGGTATAAGCAGTACTTC
NA,TRBJ1-6,few,TRBV30,CAWSDAAGPLHF,TGTGCCTGGAGTGACGCGGCTGGACCCCTCCACTTT
NA,TRBJ1-2,NA,TRBV5-6,CASSLSINYGYTF,TGTGCCAGCAGCTTAAGTATTAACTATGGCTACACCTTC
NA,TRBJ2-5,NA,TRBV30,CAWSPPGPQYF,TGTGCCTGGAGTCCCCCGGGACCCCAGTACTTC
NA,TRBJ2-3,NA,TRBV5-5,CASSPIPDTQYF,TGTGCCAGCAGCCCCATCCCCGATACGCAGTATTTT
NA,TRBJ2-3,NA,TRBV9,CASSVVADTQYF,TGTGCCAGCAGCGTCGTGGCAGATACGCAGTATTTT
NA,TRBJ2-1,NA,TRBV27,CASSLGRALSYNEQFF,TGTGCCAGCAGTTTGGGTAGAGCCCTCTCCTACAATGAGCAGTTCTTC
TRBD1,TRBJ2-6,NA,TRBV19,CASTPLQGAGANVLTF,TGTGCCAGTACTCCACTACAGGGGGCTGGGGCCAACGTCCTGACTTTC
NA,TRBJ1-4,once,TRBV12-3/TRBV12-4,CASSSLNEKLFF,TGTGCCAGCAGTTCGTTAAATGAAAAACTGTTTTTT
NA,TRBJ2-2,NA,TRBV5-4,CASSFLGRTGELFF,TGTGCCAGCAGCTTTTTAGGTCGCACCGGGGAGCTGTTTTTT
NA,TRBJ2-1,NA,TRBV12-3/TRBV12-4,CASSLGNEQFF,TGTGCCAGCAGTTTAGGGAATGAGCAGTTCTTC
NA,TRBJ1-2,NA,TRBV12-3/TRBV12-4,CASTVSKTDGYTF,TGTGCCAGCACCGTTAGTAAGACAGATGGCTACACCTTC
TRBD1,TRBJ1-1,NA,TRBV27,CASSFQTGTTPNTEAFF,TGTGCCAGCAGTTTCCAGACAGGGACAACACCGAACACTGAAGCTTTCTTT
TRBD2,TRBJ2-3,NA,TRBV5-1,CASNLRGGSGTDTQYF,TGCGCCAGCAACCTCCGGGGGGGTTCTGGGACAGATACGCAGTATTTT
NA,TRBJ2-1,NA,TRBV6-1,CASSERYNEQFF,TGTGCCAGCAGTGAAAGATACAATGAGCAGTTCTTC
TRBD2,TRBJ2-1,once,TRBV9,CASTETSGGEQFF,TGTGCCAGCACAGAGACTAGCGGTGGTGAGCAGTTCTTC
TRBD1,TRBJ1-2,NA,TRBV18,CASSPYGTAPGGYGYTF,TGTGCCAGCTCACCCTACGGGACAGCACCTGGTGGCTATGGCTACACCTTC
NA,TRBJ1-2,NA,TRBV30,CAWRYRSTNYGYTF,TGTGCCTGGCGATACAGGTCCACTAACTATGGCTACACCTTC
NA,TRBJ1-6,NA,TRBV18,CASSPYRDNSPLHF,TGTGCCAGCTCACCTTATCGAGATAATTCACCCCTCCACTTT
NA,TRBJ1-2,NA,TRBV20-1,CSASDKGKANYGYTF,TGCAGTGCTAGTGACAAGGGGAAAGCTAACTATGGCTACACCTTC
NA,TRBJ2-7,NA,TRBV6-2/TRBV6-3,CASSPWTGIAYEQYF,TGTGCCAGCAGTCCCTGGACCGGGATCGCCTACGAGCAGTACTTC
NA,TRBJ2-6,NA,TRBV27,CASTMFGSGANVLTF,TGTGCCAGCACTATGTTTGGGTCGGGGGCCAACGTCCTGACTTTC
TRBD1,TRBJ1-6,NA,TRBV4-1,CASSQDVGDRGWNSPLHF,TGCGCCAGCAGCCAAGATGTTGGGGACAGGGGGTGGAATTCACCCCTCCACTTT
NA,TRBJ1-1,NA,TRBV7-2,CASSSLGLGSGNTEAFF,TGTGCCAGCAGTTCCTTGGGGCTGGGGTCGGGGAACACTGAAGCTTTCTTT
NA,TRBJ2-7,NA,TRBV12-5,CASGLWALNEQYF,TGTGCTAGTGGTTTGTGGGCCCTTAACGAGCAGTACTTC
NA,TRBJ1-2,NA,TRBV3-1/TRBV3-2,CASSQFGGGVNYGYTF,TGTGCCAGCAGCCAGTTCGGTGGAGGGGTGAACTATGGCTACACCTTC
TRBD1,TRBJ1-5,NA,TRBV19,CATGQVKGPQHF,TGTGCCACTGGACAGGTTAAGGGGCCCCAGCATTTT
NA,TRBJ1-4,NA,TRBV29-1,CSVKWGGPTNEKLFF,TGCAGCGTTAAATGGGGAGGTCCAACTAATGAAAAACTGTTTTTT
NA,TRBJ1-5,NA,TRBV30,CAWSVSGNQPQHF,TGTGCCTGGAGTGTTTCGGGAAATCAGCCCCAGCATTTT
NA,TRBJ2-5,NA,TRBV6-5,CASNDFSGGRETQYF,TGTGCCAGCAACGACTTCTCAGGGGGGCGGGAGACCCAGTACTTC
TRBD1,TRBJ1-3,once,TRBV28,CASSLGAPGTGVGNTIYF,TGTGCCAGCAGCCTAGGGGCCCCCGGGACAGGGGTAGGAAACACCATATATTTT
TRBD1,TRBJ2-7,few,TRBV3-1/TRBV3-2,CASSPSDRGPYEQYF,TGTGCCAGCAGCCCATCGGACAGGGGCCCCTACGAGCAGTACTTC
TRBD1,TRBJ2-7,NA,TRBV28,CASRKSGTGIYEQYF,TGTGCCAGCCGCAAGTCGGGGACAGGGATCTACGAGCAGTACTTC
TRBD1,TRBJ1-5,NA,TRBV19,CASSPGTGVQPQHF,TGTGCCAGTAGTCCTGGGACAGGGGTTCAGCCCCAGCATTTT
NA,TRBJ1-3,once,TRBV19,CASSLDGPGNTIYF,TGTGCCAGTAGTCTTGACGGACCTGGAAACACCATATATTTT
NA,TRBJ1-2,NA,TRBV9,CASSVDDRRTYGYTF,TGTGCCAGCAGCGTAGACGACAGGAGAACCTATGGCTACACCTTC
TRBD2,TRBJ2-3,NA,TRBV4-1,CASSQDLRGYTDTQYF,TGCGCCAGCAGCCAAGACTTGCGGGGGTACACAGATACGCAGTATTTT
TRBD1,TRBJ2-1,NA,TRBV6-5,CASSRNRGWEQFF,TGTGCCAGCAGCCGAAACAGGGGCTGGGAGCAGTTCTTC
TRBD1,TRBJ1-2,NA,TRBV9,CASSQGQDLGGWGYTF,TGTGCCAGCAGCCAGGGACAGGACCTTGGAGGCTGGGGCTACACCTTC
TRBD1,TRBJ1-6,NA,TRBV28,CASRAGTDYNSPLHF,TGTGCCAGCAGAGCCGGGACAGACTATAATTCACCCCTCCACTTT
NA,TRBJ2-5,NA,TRBV5-1,CASSLGGSQETQYF,TGCGCCAGCAGCTTGGGCGGGTCCCAAGAGACCCAGTACTTC
TRBD2,TRBJ2-3,NA,TRBV5-1,CASSGIQIAGGRTDTQYF,TGCGCCAGCAGCGGAATCCAGATAGCGGGGGGGCGCACAGATACGCAGTATTTT
NA,TRBJ2-5,NA,TRBV5-4,CASSVSEGGVETQYF,TGTGCCAGCAGCGTGTCGGAGGGGGGCGTGGAGACCCAGTACTTC
NA,TRBJ1-2,NA,TRBV5-4,CASSLENQEGYGYTF,TGTGCCAGCAGCTTAGAGAATCAGGAGGGCTATGGCTACACCTTC
NA,TRBJ1-4,NA,TRBV6-2/TRBV6-3,CASSYDPWEKLFF,TGTGCCAGCAGTTACGACCCTTGGGAAAAACTGTTTTTT
NA,TRBJ1-1,NA,TRBV9,CASSTSPNTEAFF,TGTGCCAGCAGCACCAGCCCGAACACTGAAGCTTTCTTT